A selection of T cell receptor beta chains follows, all from one sample in a study of T cells in Graves' hyperthyroidism and ophthalmopathy. One entry per CDR3 protein, called by TCRdb with MiXCR from the multiplex PCR reads. The table includes about 410,000 distinct CDR3 sequences, about 15% detected once. Sequencing was performed on blood. Source of these receptors: a man younger than 35 with Graves' ophthalmopathy. CDR3s include the opening cysteine and the closing phenylalanine or tryptophan. A D gene is named only where the DNA matches it firmly. Clone size is not always given. Where it is, it says once, few, many or a class for expanded clones.

d_gene | j_gene | v_gene | abundance | len | CDR3aa | CDR3nt
TRBD2 | TRBJ2-3 | TRBV5-1 | NA | 16 | CASSPLAGTSTDTQYF | TGCGCCAGCAGCCCACTAGCGGGAACTAGCACAGATACGCAGTATTTT
TRBD2 | TRBJ2-3 | TRBV20-1 | NA | 13 | CSPKRGGSDTQYF | TGCAGCCCGAAGCGGGGGGGCTCAGATACGCAGTATTTT
TRBD2 | TRBJ2-3 | TRBV6-5 | NA | 18 | CASSWTAAGVASTDTQYF | TGTGCCAGCAGTTGGACCGCAGCGGGAGTCGCTAGCACAGATACGCAGTATTTT
NA | TRBJ2-5 | TRBV6-1 | many | 17 | CASSENWSTGAGETQYF | TGTGCCAGCAGTGAAAATTGGTCTACCGGGGCGGGAGAGACCCAGTACTTC
TRBD2 | TRBJ2-1 | TRBV18 | many | 16 | CASSGPGLAGGGEQFF | TGTGCCAGCTCAGGCCCGGGACTAGCGGGAGGAGGTGAGCAGTTCTTC
NA | TRBJ2-2 | TRBV5-1 | many | 15 | CASTLRDTNTGELFF | TGCGCCAGCACCCTTAGGGATACGAACACCGGGGAGCTGTTTTTT
TRBD1 | TRBJ1-4 | TRBV27 | NA | 19 | CASSPFWGRGTRRNGKLFF | TGTGCCAGCAGTCCCTTTTGGGGCAGGGGGACCAGAAGGAATGGAAAACTGTTTTTT
TRBD2 | TRBJ2-3 | TRBV20-1 | many | 16 | CSARDLPSGRFDTQYF | TGCAGTGCTAGAGATCTGCCTAGCGGGAGGTTTGATACGCAGTATTTT
NA | TRBJ2-1 | TRBV27 | NA | 13 | CASSLRALHEQFF | TGTGCCAGCAGTTTAAGGGCTCTACATGAGCAGTTCTTC
NA | TRBJ1-2 | TRBV6-1 | many | 13 | CASSPRPAGGYTF | TGTGCCAGCAGTCCTCGGCCTGCGGGTGGCTACACCTTC
NA | TRBJ2-1 | TRBV30 | many | 11 | CAWMLSNEQFF | TGTGCCTGGATGCTTAGTAATGAGCAGTTCTTC
NA | TRBJ2-7 | TRBV11-2 | many | 15 | CASSPASQGVYEQYF | TGTGCCAGCAGCCCCGCTTCCCAGGGAGTCTACGAGCAGTACTTC
NA | TRBJ1-5 | TRBV3-1 | many | 13 | CASSQVDNQPQHF | TGTGCCAGCAGCCAAGTTGACAATCAGCCCCAGCATTTT
TRBD2 | TRBJ2-7 | TRBV30 | many | 14 | CAWSGLAGVLEQYF | TGTGCCTGGAGTGGACTAGCGGGAGTCCTCGAGCAGTACTTC
NA | TRBJ1-1 | TRBV7-9 | many | 12 | CASSFTNTEAFF | TGTGCCAGCAGCTTTACGAACACTGAAGCTTTCTTT
NA | TRBJ2-1 | TRBV27 | many | 15 | CASSYWASSYNEQFF | TGTGCCAGCAGCTACTGGGCTAGCTCCTACAATGAGCAGTTCTTC
NA | TRBJ1-2 | TRBV4-1 | NA | 15 | CASSQDQGPNYGYTF | TGCGCCAGCAGCCAAGACCAGGGGCCTAACTATGGCTACACCTTC